This passage covers 2 T cell receptor beta chains from one sample sequenced in a study of blood T cell repertoires in COVID-19. Libraries were prepared by immunoSEQ multiplex PCR; TCRdb keeps only in-frame clonotypes and omits some of them. The sample lists approximately 250,000 clones; about four fifths were seen once. The sequencing input was peripheral blood. The receptors shown here come from a woman in her thirties or forties who had recovered from COVID-19.

CDR3 in amino acids: CASSEGQGLGAQYF. The CDR3 DNA is TGTGCCAGCAGTGAGGGACAGGGGCTCGGTGCCCAGTACTTC. This chain uses TRBV6-1 with TRBJ2-5; 10 positions match TRBD1. V shed 3 bases and J 9 bases; nucleotides not matched to a gene: 7. This CDR3 is 14 amino acids long. Per germline, CDR1 MNHNS and CDR2 SASEGT.

The chain links TRBV28 to TRBJ1-5; D may be TRBD1 (5 bases). The CDR3 spans 13 residues. V was trimmed by 6 bases and J by 3 bases, leaving 9 bases between them. Germline CDR1 is MDHEN and CDR2 is SYDVKM. CDR3 residues: CASRTGINQPQHF. As DNA, the CDR3 is TGTGCCAGCAGAACAGGTATCAATCAGCCCCAGCATTTT.